There are a few counts of the clone carrying this T cell receptor (beta chain). What it binds is not known. The data originate from a study of T cells in Graves' hyperthyroidism and ophthalmopathy. Study-level background: Blood from the periphery was taken at initial diagnosis, before any treatment.

This CDR3 has 13 amino acids. Trimming pared 6 bases from V and 5 bases from J, leaving 14 bases between. Germline V gene sequence: CDR1 MDHEN, CDR2 SYDVKM. TCR beta CDR3 regions were amplified from RNA. Researchers ran a first-round RT-PCR on the TCR CDR3 using the HTBI primer set. From the multiplex PCR reads, TCRdb called clonotypes with MiXCR, one entry per CDR3 protein. This table has around 600,000 distinct CDR3 sequences, 14% appearing once. Uncontrolled infection, other autoimmune disease, pregnancy and lactation each barred patients from inclusion. Study-level findings and limits: A model of 13 V-J features distinguished ophthalmopathy from stable hyperthyroidism. The model made its ophthalmopathy prediction, and onset followed a median 6.5 months later.

Input material: blood. This receptor was taken from a woman younger than 30 with Graves' ophthalmopathy. The J gene is TRBJ2-7, the V gene TRBV28; no reliable D call. The CDR3 DNA is TGTGCCAGCAGGACCCGGATGAACCACGAGCAGTACTTC. Translating it yields CASRTRMNHEQYF.